This T cell receptor (beta chain) emerged from a study of HIV-infected patients and healthy controls. This clonotype was recorded at least ten times. Its antigen is still unknown. CDR3 length: 15 amino acids. Germline values: CDR1 SGHKS, CDR2 YYEKEE (reference sequence). V was cut by 0 bases and J by 5 bases, with 15 bases left in between. All unsorted peripheral T cells were captured because whole blood was used without fractionation. An approximately 2.6 ml peripheral blood sample was taken for RNA. Study results and limitations: The study did not determine the donors' HLA types.

Reverse transcription used 450 to 550 ng RNA and constant-region primers for alpha and beta. Separate chain-specific third strand synthesis with multiplexing indices produced the alpha and beta libraries. All rearrangements within a chain used one primer pair; cDNA molecules carried barcodes. Ligation attached cDNA to a 5' RACE adapter that carried a random hexamer and SP2 site. TCRdb re-called the 5' RACE reads through MiXCR, storing one row per CDR3 protein. The table includes about 10,000 distinct CDR3 sequences, less than 11% detected once. The source material was blood, sampled before antiretroviral therapy. The genes are TRBV5-5 and TRBJ2-7; D unclear. The clonotype was recovered from an adult with HIV infection. This CDR3 reads CASSLERRMGNEQYF. The CDR3 nucleotides read TGTGCCAGCAGCTTGGAACGACGTATGGGGAACGAGCAGTACTTC.